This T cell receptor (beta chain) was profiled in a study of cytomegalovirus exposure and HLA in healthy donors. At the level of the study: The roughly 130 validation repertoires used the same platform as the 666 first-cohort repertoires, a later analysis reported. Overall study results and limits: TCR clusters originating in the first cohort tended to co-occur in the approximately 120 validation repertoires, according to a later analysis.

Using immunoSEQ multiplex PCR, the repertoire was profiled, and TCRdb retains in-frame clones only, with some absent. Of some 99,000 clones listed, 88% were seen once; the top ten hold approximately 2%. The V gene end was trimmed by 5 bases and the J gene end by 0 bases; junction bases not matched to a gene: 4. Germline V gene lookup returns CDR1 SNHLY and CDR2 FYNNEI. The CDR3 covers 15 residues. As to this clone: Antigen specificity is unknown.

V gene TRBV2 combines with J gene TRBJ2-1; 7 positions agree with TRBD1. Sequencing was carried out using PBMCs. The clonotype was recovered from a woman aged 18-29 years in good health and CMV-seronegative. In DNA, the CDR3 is TGTGCCAGCAGTAACGGACAGGACTCCTACAATGAGCAGTTCTTC. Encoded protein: CASSNGQDSYNEQFF.